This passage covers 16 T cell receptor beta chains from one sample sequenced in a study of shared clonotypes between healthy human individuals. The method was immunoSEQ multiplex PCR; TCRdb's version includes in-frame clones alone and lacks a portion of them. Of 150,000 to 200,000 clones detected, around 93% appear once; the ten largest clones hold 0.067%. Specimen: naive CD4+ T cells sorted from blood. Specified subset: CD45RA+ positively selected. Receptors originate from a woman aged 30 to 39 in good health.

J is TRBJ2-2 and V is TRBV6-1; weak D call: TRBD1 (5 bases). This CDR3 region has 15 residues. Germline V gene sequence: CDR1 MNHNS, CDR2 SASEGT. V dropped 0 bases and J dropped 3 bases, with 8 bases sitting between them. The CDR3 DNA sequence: TGTGCCAGCAGTGAAGCGGGGCTGTACACCGGGGAGCTGTTTTTT. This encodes CASSEAGLYTGELFF.

For the CDR3, the DNA is TGTGCCAGCAGCCTCGGGCCTTCGTACACTGAAGCTTTCTTT. Translated: CASSLGPSYTEAFF. This sequence joins TRBV11-2 and TRBJ1-1; D is unclear. CDR3 length equals 14 residues. Trimming took 5 bases from V and 3 from J, leaving 13 bases between them. Germline-derived CDR1 and CDR2 are SGHAT and FQNNGV.

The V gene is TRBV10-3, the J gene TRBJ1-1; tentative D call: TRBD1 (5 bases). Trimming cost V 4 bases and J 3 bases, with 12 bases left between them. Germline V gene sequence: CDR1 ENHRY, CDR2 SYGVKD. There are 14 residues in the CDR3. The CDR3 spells CAISATGPDTEAFF. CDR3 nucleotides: TGTGCCATCAGTGCGACGGGGCCGGACACTGAAGCTTTCTTT.

This CDR3 reads CASSPLLARGTYEQYF. CDR3 DNA: TGTGCCAGCAGTCCCCTGCTAGCTAGGGGGACCTACGAGCAGTACTTC. The rearrangement links TRBV27 to TRBJ2-7; maybe TRBD1 (6 bases). The germline V and J ends were trimmed by 5 bases and 2 bases, with 19 bases remaining between them. Germline V gives CDR1 MNHEY, CDR2 SMNVEV (reference sequence). CDR3 length: 16 residues.

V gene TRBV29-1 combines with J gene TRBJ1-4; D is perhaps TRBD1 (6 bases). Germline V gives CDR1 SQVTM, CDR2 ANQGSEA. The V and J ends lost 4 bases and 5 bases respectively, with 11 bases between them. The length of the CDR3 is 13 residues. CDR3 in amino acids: CSVAGGQNEKLFF. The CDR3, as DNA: TGCAGCGTTGCGGGAGGACAGAATGAAAAACTGTTTTTT. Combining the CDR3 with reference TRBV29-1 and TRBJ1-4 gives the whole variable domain SAVISQKPSRDICQRGTSLTIQCQVDSQVTMMFWYRQQPGQSLTLIATANQGSEATYESGFVIDKFPISRPNLTFSTLTVSNMSPEDSSIYLCSVAGGQNEKLFFGSGTQLSVL.

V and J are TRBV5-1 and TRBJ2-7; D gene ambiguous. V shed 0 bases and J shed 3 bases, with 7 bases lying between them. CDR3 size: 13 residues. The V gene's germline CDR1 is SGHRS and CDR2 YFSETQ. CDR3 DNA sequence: TGCGCCAGCAGCTTGGGGGCAGGCTACGAGCAGTACTTC. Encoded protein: CASSLGAGYEQYF.

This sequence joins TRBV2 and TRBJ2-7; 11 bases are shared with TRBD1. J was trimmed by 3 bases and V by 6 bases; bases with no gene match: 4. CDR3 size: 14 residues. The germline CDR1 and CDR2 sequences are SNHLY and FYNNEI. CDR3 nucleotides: TGTGCCAGCAGCGGACAGGGGGCTAACTACGAGCAGTACTTC. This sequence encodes CASSGQGANYEQYF.

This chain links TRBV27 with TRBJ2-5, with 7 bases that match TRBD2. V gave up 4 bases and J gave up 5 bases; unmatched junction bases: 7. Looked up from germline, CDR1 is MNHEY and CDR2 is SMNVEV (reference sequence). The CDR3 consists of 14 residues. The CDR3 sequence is CASSSRLAVETQYF. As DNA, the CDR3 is TGTGCCAGCAGTTCTAGACTAGCTGTGGAGACCCAGTACTTC.

CDR3 in amino acids: CASRGGTSAYEQYF. The CDR3 DNA reads TGCGCCAGCAGGGGGGGGACTAGCGCCTACGAGCAGTACTTC. The rearrangement uses TRBV5-1 and TRBJ2-7, with TRBD2 matching over 10 bases. The germline gives CDR1 SGHRS, CDR2 YFSETQ. The CDR3 consists of 14 residues. V lost 5 bases and J lost 2; bases outside the gene matches: 4.

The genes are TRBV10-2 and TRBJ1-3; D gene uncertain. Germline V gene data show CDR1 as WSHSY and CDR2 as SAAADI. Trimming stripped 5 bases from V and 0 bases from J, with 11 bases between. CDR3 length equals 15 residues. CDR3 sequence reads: CASSYAGSSGNTIYF. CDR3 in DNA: TGCGCCAGCAGTTATGCAGGCAGCTCTGGAAACACCATATATTTT.

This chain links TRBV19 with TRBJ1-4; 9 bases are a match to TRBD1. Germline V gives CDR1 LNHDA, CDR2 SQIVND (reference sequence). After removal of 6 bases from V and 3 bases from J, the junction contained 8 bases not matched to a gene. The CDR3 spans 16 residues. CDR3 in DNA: TGTGCCAGTAGCGCGGGACAGGGAACCCCTAATGAAAAACTGTTTTTT. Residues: CASSAGQGTPNEKLFF.

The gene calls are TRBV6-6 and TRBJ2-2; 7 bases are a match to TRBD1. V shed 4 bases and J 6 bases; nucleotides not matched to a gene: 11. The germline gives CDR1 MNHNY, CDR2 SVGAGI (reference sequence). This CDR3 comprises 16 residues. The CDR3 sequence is CASSSTTGSRAGELFF. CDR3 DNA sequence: TGTGCCAGCAGTTCCACGACAGGGAGTAGGGCCGGGGAGCTGTTTTTT.

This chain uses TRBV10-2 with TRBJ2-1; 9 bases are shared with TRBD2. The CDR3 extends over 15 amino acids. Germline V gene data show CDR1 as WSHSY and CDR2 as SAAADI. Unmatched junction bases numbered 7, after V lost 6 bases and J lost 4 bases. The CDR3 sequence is CASRASSGTYNEQFF. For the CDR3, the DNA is TGCGCCAGCAGGGCTTCTAGCGGGACTTACAATGAGCAGTTCTTC.

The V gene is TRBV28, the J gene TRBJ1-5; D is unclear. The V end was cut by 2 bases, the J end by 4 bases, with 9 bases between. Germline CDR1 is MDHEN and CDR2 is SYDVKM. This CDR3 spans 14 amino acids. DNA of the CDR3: TGTGCCAGCAGTTTAAGGGAAAGGAATCAGCCCCAGCATTTT. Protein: CASSLRERNQPQHF.

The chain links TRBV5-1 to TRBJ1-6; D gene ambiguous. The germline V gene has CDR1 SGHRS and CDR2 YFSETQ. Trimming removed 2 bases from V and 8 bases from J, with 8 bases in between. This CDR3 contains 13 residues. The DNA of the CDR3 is TGCGCCAGCAGCTTCCACGGGGATTCACCCCTCCACTTT. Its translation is CASSFHGDSPLHF.

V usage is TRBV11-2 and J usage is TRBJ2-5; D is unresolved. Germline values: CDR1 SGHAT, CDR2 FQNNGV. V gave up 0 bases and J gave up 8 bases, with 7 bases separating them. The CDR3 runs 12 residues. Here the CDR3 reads CASSLEQVTQYF. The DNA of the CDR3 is TGTGCCAGCAGCTTAGAGCAAGTCACCCAGTACTTC.